This entry lists 27 T cell receptor beta chains sequenced from one sample in a study of blood T cells in healthy people across ages. A sample-barcoded 5' primer and a J-beta primer mix were used in a second PCR of roughly 6 to 11 cycles. TCRdb re-analysed the 5' RACE reads in MiXCR, keeping a single row per CDR3 protein. Among approximately 2,000,000 distinct CDR3 sequences listed, 35% to 50% were seen once. Sequences were obtained from blood. Receptors originate from a human donor in good health.

The CDR3 DNA follows: TGTGCCAGCAGCTTATGGGCTAGCGGGGGGGCTCCCCACGAGCAGTACTTC. The encoded protein is CASSLWASGGAPHEQYF. V gene TRBV7-2 combines with J gene TRBJ2-7, with 12 positions matching TRBD2. The CDR3 is made up of 17 amino acids. Per the germline V gene, CDR1 is SGHTA and CDR2 is FQGNSA. With 2 bases clipped from V and 5 bases from J, the junction kept 10 bases outside the gene matches.

This clonotype showed up just a few times. The gene calls are TRBV5-1 and TRBJ2-4; D perhaps matches TRBD2 (6 bases). Germline V gene lookup returns CDR1 SGHRS and CDR2 YFSETQ. CDR3 size: 14 residues. V was pared by 7 bases and J by 2 bases, with 13 bases between. The DNA for the CDR3 is TGCGCCAGCCATAACGGGGGACCCAAAAACATTCAGTACTTC. This codes for CASHNGGPKNIQYF.

The V and J genes are TRBV4-1 and TRBJ2-5, with 10 bases aligning to TRBD2. The CDR3 has 17 residues. CDR1 is MGHRA and CDR2 is YSYEKL in the germline V gene. Losses at the gene ends were 5 bases for V and 5 bases for J; bases not matched to a gene: 14. CDR3 region: CASSSTTSGRIGETQYF. In DNA, the CDR3 is TGCGCCAGCAGCTCAACGACTAGCGGGCGGATTGGGGAGACCCAGTACTTC.

With respect to this clonotype: Compared with germline, one end of the junction differs, possibly owing to a read error. The chain carries TRBV28 and TRBJ2-1; a possible D gene is TRBD2 (6 bases). Germline loops: CDR1 MDHEN, CDR2 SYDVKM. The CDR3 runs 13 residues. CDR3 region: CASQEGPYNEQFF. In DNA, the CDR3 is TGTGCCAGCCAGGAGGGACCCTACAATGAACAGTTCTTC.

This chain joins TRBV15 and TRBJ2-3; unclear D gene. CDR3 size: 16 residues. V dropped 1 base and J dropped 0 bases, with 11 bases sitting between them. Germline V gene lookup returns CDR1 LNHNV and CDR2 YYDKDF (reference sequence). CDR3 residues: CATSRGTATSTDTQYF. The CDR3 DNA reads TGTGCCACCAGCAGAGGGACGGCAACTAGCACAGATACGCAGTATTTT.

This clonotype appeared a few times. The chain couples TRBV6-1 to TRBJ2-2; 8 nucleotides line up with TRBD1. Germline values: CDR1 MNHNS, CDR2 SASEGT. The trim removed 6 bases at V and 4 bases at J, leaving 7 bases unmatched. The CDR3 sequence is 15 residues long. CDR3 bases: TGTGCCAGCAGGACGCAGGGGGCGTCCACCGGGGAGCTGTTTTTT. It encodes CASRTQGASTGELFF.

The sample holds a few counts of this clonotype. J is TRBJ2-7 and V is TRBV7-2; the match to TRBD2 covers 7 bases. Germline V gene data show CDR1 as SGHTA and CDR2 as FQGNSA. Trimming cost V 1 base and J 4 bases; bases outside gene matches: 7. This CDR3 has 15 amino acids. This chain's CDR3 is CASSLVRGGLYEQYF. For the CDR3, the DNA is TGTGCCAGCAGCTTAGTACGCGGGGGTTTGTACGAGCAGTACTTC. Looking up the rest from reference TRBV7-2 and TRBJ2-7 gives the full variable domain: GAGVSQSPSNKVTEKGKDVELRCDPISGHTALYWYRQSLGQGLEFLIYFQGNSAPDKSGLPSDRFSAERTGGSVSTLTIQRTQQEDSAVYLCASSLVRGGLYEQYFGPGTRLTVT.

V and J are TRBV6-2 or TRBV6-3 and TRBJ2-3; 8 positions agree with TRBD2. Germline V lookup: CDR1 MNHEY, CDR2 SVGEGT. Trimming at V came to 9 bases and at J to 2 bases, leaving 13 bases not matched to a gene. This CDR3 is 16 amino acids long. The CDR3 DNA reads TGTGCCAGTCTGGGTTTGCGGGGGGCATACACAGATACGCAGTATTTT. Its translation: CASLGLRGAYTDTQYF.

This clonotype has a handful of counts. This chain joins TRBV12-3 or TRBV12-4 and TRBJ2-7, with D tentatively TRBD2 (5 bases). The CDR3 is 13 residues long. The ends were cut back, 5 bases at V and 2 bases at J, with 10 bases in the middle. CDR3 bases: TGTGCCAGCAGTCGGGGTATGACCTACGAGCAGTACTTC. Amino acids: CASSRGMTYEQYF.

The chain joins TRBV12-3 or TRBV12-4 to TRBJ1-6; D may be TRBD1 (5 bases). The V gene lost 2 bases and the J gene lost 8 bases, with 19 bases spanning the gap. The CDR3 is made up of 17 amino acids. CDR3 nucleotides: TGTGCCAGCAGTTTATCCGGGGAGGGGCTATTGGATTCACCCCTCCACTTT. Translated: CASSLSGEGLLDSPLHF.

The chain carries TRBV6-1 and TRBJ2-1, with unresolved D. Per the germline V gene, CDR1 is MNHNS and CDR2 is SASEGT. The CDR3 is 16 residues long. Deletions cut 2 bases from V and 1 base from J, with 12 bases between. CDR3 sequence reads: CASSEQRYSSYNEQFF. The CDR3, as DNA: TGTGCCAGCAGTGAACAGAGGTACTCTTCCTACAATGAGCAGTTCTTC.

This chain connects TRBV2 to TRBJ1-6; unclear D gene. The CDR3 covers 14 residues. The V gene's germline CDR1 is SNHLY and CDR2 FYNNEI. V dropped 2 bases and J dropped 7 bases, with 9 bases sitting between them. The DNA for the CDR3 is TGTGCCAGCAGTGAAAGGTCCGGGAATTCACCCCTCCACTTT. It codes for CASSERSGNSPLHF.

This clonotype was observed a handful of times. V usage is TRBV20-1 and J usage is TRBJ1-4; D remains unclear. Germline loops: CDR1 DFQATT, CDR2 SNEGSKA (reference sequence). The CDR3 has 11 residues. Trimming pared 2 bases from V and 8 bases from J, leaving 6 bases between. The CDR3 protein is CSARRSEKLFF. CDR3 sequence (DNA): TGCAGTGCTAGAAGATCGGAAAAACTGTTTTTT.

The chain couples TRBV12-3 or TRBV12-4 to TRBJ1-5; TRBD1 is a possible D gene (6 bases). V lost 4 bases and J lost 5, with 15 bases in between. The CDR3 spans 15 residues. The CDR3 spells CASSSGAGGHQPQHF. In nucleotides, the CDR3 is TGTGCCAGCAGTTCAGGGGCGGGGGGGCATCAGCCCCAGCATTTT.

The chain has TRBV7-2 and TRBJ2-5, with TRBD1 identical over 9 bases. The end of the DNA fits TRBJ2-7 better, so the J call may be wrong. The germline V gene encodes CDR1 SGHTA and CDR2 FQGNSA. The length of the CDR3 is 14 residues. The CDR3 sequence is CASSRNTGGNEQYF. CDR3 DNA sequence: TGTGCCAGCAGTCGTAATACAGGGGGCAACGAGCAGTACTTC.

This clonotype is a singleton in its sample. The gene calls are TRBV4-1 and TRBJ2-3; D might be TRBD2 (6 bases). Germline V lookup: CDR1 MGHRA, CDR2 YSYEKL. This CDR3 has 15 residues. V gave up 4 bases and J gave up 0 bases, with 11 bases separating them. Here the CDR3 reads CASSRRDFSTDTQYF. The CDR3 nucleotides read TGCGCCAGCAGCCGCCGGGACTTTAGCACAGATACGCAGTATTTT.

The table lists this clonotype with a few counts. The J gene is TRBJ1-2, the V gene TRBV5-1; TRBD1 agrees at 10 bases. The germline V gene encodes CDR1 SGHRS and CDR2 YFSETQ. V dropped 4 bases and J dropped 2; count of bases not matched to a gene: 8. The CDR3 runs 16 residues. The CDR3 sequence: CASSPQGQGMNYGYTF. CDR3 sequence (DNA): TGCGCCAGCAGCCCACAGGGACAGGGGATGAACTATGGCTACACCTTC. The full variable domain, rest sourced from reference TRBV5-1 and TRBJ1-2, is KAGVTQTPRYLIKTRGQQVTLSCSPISGHRSVSWYQQTPGQGLQFLFEYFSETQRNKGNFPGRFSGRQFSNSRSEMNVSTLELGDSALYLCASSPQGQGMNYGYTFGSGTRLTVV.

The CDR3 nucleotides read TGTGCCAGCGGGGACAGCATCAGGGACGAGCAGTACTTC. It specifies CASGDSIRDEQYF. The rearrangement joins TRBV28 to TRBJ2-7; TRBD1 matches 7 bases. CDR1 and CDR2 from the germline V gene are MDHEN and SYDVKM. This CDR3 comprises 13 residues. V shed 8 bases, J shed 5 bases, and the junction held 9 bases outside the gene matches.

The V and J genes are TRBV4-3 and TRBJ1-2; the D gene is possibly TRBD1 (6 bases). Deletions cut 0 bases from V and 8 bases from J, with 16 bases between. This CDR3 is 15 amino acids long. CDR1 is LGHNA and CDR2 is YSLEER in the germline V gene. The CDR3 sequence is CASSQEAVRGGGYTF. The CDR3 DNA is TGCGCCAGCAGCCAAGAGGCGGTCAGGGGAGGAGGCTACACCTTC.

The chain is built from TRBV7-9 and TRBJ2-3; D is perhaps TRBD1 (6 bases). Trimming took 4 bases from V and 7 from J, leaving 9 bases between them. From germline, CDR1 is SEHNR and CDR2 FQNEAQ (reference sequence). The CDR3 runs to 12 residues. The CDR3 DNA sequence: TGTGCCAGCAGCTCACAGGGTAATACGCAGTATTTT. It is translated as CASSSQGNTQYF.

This clonotype was detected only once. The CDR3 is CASSLEGRGITEAFF. The CDR3 DNA is TGCGCCAGCAGCTTGGAGGGCAGGGGAATAACTGAAGCTTTCTTT. This chain uses TRBV5-1 with TRBJ1-1; tentative D call: TRBD1 (6 bases). Trimming removed 0 bases at V and 5 bases at J, with 14 bases between. The CDR3 length is 15 residues. From germline, CDR1 is SGHRS and CDR2 YFSETQ.

The chain combines TRBV4-3 with TRBJ2-3, with D perhaps TRBD1 or TRBD2 (5 bases each). CDR1 LGHNA and CDR2 YSLEER come from the germline V gene. The CDR3 sequence is 15 residues long. The V end was cut by 1 base, the J end by 1 base, with 9 bases between. For the CDR3, the DNA is TGCGCCAGCAGCCAAGGCGTGGGGGGCACAGATACGCAGTATTTT. Protein product: CASSQGVGGTDTQYF.

The rearrangement uses TRBV4-3 and TRBJ1-6; no clear D gene. In germline, CDR1 is LGHNA, CDR2 YSLEER. V shed 4 bases and J shed 0 bases, with 10 bases lying between them. The CDR3 is made up of 16 amino acids. The CDR3 protein is CASSLYRPSYNSPLHF. Here the CDR3 DNA reads TGCGCCAGCAGCCTCTATCGTCCCTCCTATAATTCACCCCTCCACTTT.

A word on this clonotype: This CDR3 is missing its conserved last phenylalanine or tryptophan, likely due to a read error. The chain carries TRBV5-5 and TRBJ2-7, with D tentatively TRBD2 (5 bases). This CDR3 has 14 residues. Germline V gives CDR1 SGHKS, CDR2 YYEKEE (reference sequence). Trimming cost V 0 bases and J 7 bases, with 14 bases left between them. The CDR3 region is CASSLAAGVGEQYS. As DNA, the CDR3 is TGTGCCAGCAGCTTGGCGGCCGGGGTGGGTGAGCAGTACAGC.

The rearrangement joins TRBV6-2 or TRBV6-3 to TRBJ2-1; 7 bases match TRBD2. The CDR3 spans 15 residues. Losses at the gene ends were 6 bases for V and 0 bases for J; bases not matched to a gene: 5. Germline V gene lookup returns CDR1 MNHEY and CDR2 SVGEGT. CDR3 sequence (DNA): TGTGCCAGCAGCAACGGGGACTACTCCTACAATGAGCAGTTCTTC. As protein: CASSNGDYSYNEQFF.

The chain is built from TRBV29-1 and TRBJ1-1, with D unclear. The CDR3 length is 13 residues. The germline V and J ends were trimmed by 3 bases and 5 bases, with 13 bases remaining between them. Germline assignment: CDR1 SQVTM and CDR2 ANQGSEA. CDR3: CSVDPGRRTEAFF. The CDR3 DNA reads TGCAGCGTTGACCCCGGAAGAAGAACTGAAGCTTTCTTT.

J is TRBJ2-3 and V is TRBV28; TRBD2 matches 9 bases. The CDR3 runs 16 residues. CDR1 and CDR2 (germline): MDHEN, SYDVKM. V lost 1 base and J lost 5; bases outside the gene matches: 7. The CDR3 protein is CASSLFAGGPGDTQYF. CDR3 coding DNA: TGTGCCAGCAGTTTATTTGCGGGGGGGCCGGGAGATACGCAGTATTTT.